This TCR beta chain stems from a study of cytomegalovirus exposure and HLA in healthy donors. Overall study findings and caveats: Later, an analysis showed that TCR beta chains associated with HLA were more clonally expanded than others that were equally common. Researchers reported that three CMV-associated chains were confirmed in vitro as CMV antigen-specific.

Researchers ran the PCR with 60 Vbeta and 13 Jbeta primers. Measured with immunoSEQ multiplex PCR; TCRdb has only the in-frame clones, and not every one. The table has roughly 140,000 clones, over 75% seen once. The CDR3 is made up of 16 amino acids. Germline V lookup: CDR1 KGHSH, CDR2 LQKENI. With V trimmed by 6 bases and J by 8 bases, 8 bases remained unmatched. Note on this clone: Antigen unknown.

V gene TRBV18 combines with J gene TRBJ2-4, with 15 bases lining up with TRBD2. The sequencing sample was made of PBMCs. This TCR was sampled from a man aged 30 to 45 in good health and CMV-seropositive. This CDR3 is CASSAGLAGGRYIQYF. Written as DNA, the CDR3 is TGTGCCAGCTCTGCGGGACTAGCGGGGGGAAGGTACATTCAGTACTTC.